The sample holds a few counts of the clone carrying this TCR beta chain. These data are taken from a study of OX40 agonist ivuxolimab in advanced cancers. The assay was immunoSEQ multiplex PCR, and TCRdb's table has in-frame clones only and misses some. The repertoire holds about 41,000 clones, with 80% to 90% as singletons. Sample: CD4+ or CD8+ T cells sorted from blood, taken in a trial of the OX40 agonist ivuxolimab. This TCR came from an adult with an advanced solid tumor such as melanoma, head and neck, liver or kidney cancer.

CDR3 region: CASTLAGDRTDTQYF. The DNA for the CDR3 is TGCGCCAGCACGCTAGCGGGGGACCGCACAGATACGCAGTATTTT. This rearrangement joins TRBV5-1 to TRBJ2-3; TRBD2 agrees at 10 bases. This CDR3 comprises 15 residues. Trimming cost V 6 bases and J 1 base; bases outside gene matches: 5. Germline V gives CDR1 SGHRS, CDR2 YFSETQ.